This T cell receptor beta chain is from a study of T cell changes during pregnancy in multiple sclerosis. Libraries were prepared by immunoSEQ multiplex PCR; TCRdb keeps only in-frame clonotypes and omits some of them. The profile shows 25,000 to 35,000 clones, under 95% of them singletons. This TCR derives from a female donor in good health, enrolled as a control in a pregnancy study. Material: CD4+ T cells from peripheral blood mononuclear cells, obtained in the second trimester of pregnancy.

CDR3: CASSRTGLASPLHF. CDR3 DNA sequence: TGTGCCAGCAGCCGTACAGGGTTAGCTTCACCCCTCCACTTT. The chain joins TRBV7-8 to TRBJ1-6; a possible D gene is TRBD1 (6 bases). The CDR3 has 14 residues. The germline CDR1 and CDR2 sequences are SGHVS and FQNEAQ. Trimming took off 5 bases at V and 9 bases at J, with 14 bases between the two ends.